A single sample is the source of the 23 T cell receptor beta chains below, sequenced in a study of blood T cell repertoires in COVID-19 (dated by TCRdb to the early 2020s). Preparation of the library involved the immunoSEQ multiplex PCR assay. TCRdb holds this immuneACCESS table with in-frame rearrangements only. Some clones are missing; in checked studies, unresolved V genes explain under half, and the rest has no known cause. The sample table holds more than 300,000 clones, of which more than 70% were seen once. The ten biggest clones cover about 1.5% of the sample. Material: peripheral blood. The receptors shown here come from a woman between 25 and 40 years old with COVID-19, enrolled during active disease.

The genes are TRBV3-1 (or the pseudogene TRBV3-2) and TRBJ1-1; 9 bases line up with TRBD1. This CDR3 region has 15 residues. Germline-derived CDR1 and CDR2 are LGHDT and YNNKEL (reference sequence). V gave up 2 bases and J gave up 9 bases; unmatched junction bases: 10. Here the CDR3 reads CASSQTGQGTFQAFF. CDR3 sequence (DNA): TGTGCCAGCAGCCAAACTGGACAGGGGACTTTTCAAGCTTTCTTT.

The chain carries TRBV6-5 and TRBJ2-5, with 8 bases matching TRBD2. This CDR3 has 14 residues. Germline V gene sequence: CDR1 MNHEY, CDR2 SVGAGI. Losses at the gene ends were 7 bases for V and 4 bases for J; bases not matched to a gene: 8. The CDR3 is CASKKPGGTETQYF. CDR3 coding DNA: TGTGCCAGCAAGAAGCCGGGGGGGACAGAGACCCAGTACTTC.

The chain joins TRBV4-1 to TRBJ1-1; the match to TRBD1 covers 7 bases. CDR3 length: 16 residues. Losses at the gene ends were 3 bases for V and 1 base for J; bases not matched to a gene: 8. Germline assignment: CDR1 MGHRA and CDR2 YSYEKL. The chain's CDR3 is CASSQTPGQRNTEAFF. CDR3 DNA sequence: TGCGCCAGCAGCCAGACCCCGGGACAGAGGAACACTGAAGCTTTCTTT.

The chain combines TRBV2 with TRBJ2-7; 7 nucleotides align to TRBD1. From germline, CDR1 is SNHLY and CDR2 FYNNEI. V lost 4 bases, J lost 7 bases, and 4 bases stayed unmatched. The CDR3 runs to 12 residues. The CDR3 spells CASSGLDREQYV. The CDR3 nucleotides read TGTGCCAGCAGTGGGCTGGACAGGGAGCAGTACGTC.

The chain employs TRBV10-3 and TRBJ2-1, with 9 nucleotides matching TRBD2. The CDR3 runs to 15 residues. Losses at the gene ends were 10 bases for V and 1 base for J; bases not matched to a gene: 8. Germline V gene sequence: CDR1 ENHRY, CDR2 SYGVKD. The CDR3 spells CATAGGDSSYNEQFF. The DNA of the CDR3 is TGTGCCACGGCGGGAGGGGATTCGTCCTACAATGAGCAGTTCTTC.

The gene calls are TRBV5-4 and TRBJ1-2; D is undetermined. Germline assignment: CDR1 SGHNT and CDR2 YYREEE (reference sequence). With 3 bases removed from V and 2 bases from J, the gap between germline ends came to 14 bases. The CDR3 runs 15 residues. CDR3 protein: CASSSQKESNYGYTF. CDR3 nucleotides: TGTGCCAGCAGCTCCCAAAAGGAGAGCAACTATGGCTACACCTTC.

A note on this clone: This sample also contains other DNA sequences that code for the same CDR3. The chain combines TRBV6-6 with TRBJ1-2; D may be TRBD1 (5 bases). The germline CDR1 and CDR2 sequences are MNHNY and SVGAGI (reference sequence). Trimming left V 0 bases short and J 4 bases short, with 6 bases between. This CDR3 has 13 amino acids. CDR3 loop: CASSYSGGYGYTF. CDR3 DNA: TGTGCCAGCAGTTACTCCGGGGGCTATGGCTACACCTTC.

The chain carries TRBV6-2 or TRBV6-3 and TRBJ1-2; 8 bases align to TRBD1. The CDR3 spans 14 residues. Germline V CDR1 and CDR2: MNHEY, SVGEGT. Trimming took 0 bases from V and 8 from J; bases not matched to a gene: 5. The CDR3 region is CASSYSTGETGYTF. In DNA, the CDR3 is TGTGCCAGCAGTTACTCGACAGGGGAAACCGGCTACACCTTC.

V gene TRBV19 combines with J gene TRBJ1-1, with TRBD1 matching over 9 bases. V lost 7 bases and J lost 6; bases outside the gene matches: 9. There are 14 residues in the CDR3. The germline gives CDR1 LNHDA, CDR2 SQIVND (reference sequence). CDR3 nucleotide sequence: TGTGCCAGTAAACCCGGACAGGGGAGGTCTGAAGCTTTCTTT. This codes for CASKPGQGRSEAFF.

J is TRBJ1-5 and V is TRBV28; a possible D gene is TRBD1 (6 bases). Trimming removed 5 bases at V and 3 bases at J, with 8 bases between. CDR1 is MDHEN, CDR2 SYDVKM, per germline. This CDR3 contains 13 residues. The CDR3 coding sequence is TGTGCCAGCAGTCGACAGGCCAATCAGCCCCAGCATTTT. This translates into CASSRQANQPQHF.

The V gene is TRBV19, the J gene TRBJ1-2, with 9 positions matching TRBD1. The trim removed 6 bases at V and 3 bases at J, leaving 8 bases unmatched. Germline CDR1 is LNHDA and CDR2 is SQIVND (reference sequence). The CDR3 has 15 residues. This CDR3 is CASSRYDRGDYGYTF. The CDR3 nucleotides read TGTGCCAGTAGCCGTTATGACAGGGGGGACTATGGCTACACCTTC.

This rearrangement joins TRBV28 to TRBJ2-5; TRBD1 is a possible D gene (5 bases). The CDR3 length is 12 residues. Germline loops: CDR1 MDHEN, CDR2 SYDVKM. Trimming cost V 10 bases and J 1 base, with 10 bases left between them. This CDR3 reads CATMTAQETQYF. DNA for the CDR3: TGTGCCACCATGACAGCCCAAGAGACCCAGTACTTC.

V and J are TRBV2 and TRBJ1-2, with 8 bases identical to TRBD1. This CDR3 contains 14 residues. Unmatched junction bases numbered 9, after V lost 5 bases and J lost 7 bases. Per the germline V gene, CDR1 is SNHLY and CDR2 is FYNNEI. CDR3 in amino acids: CASSPLQGDAGYTF. The CDR3 nucleotides are TGTGCCAGCAGTCCTCTACAGGGGGATGCTGGCTACACCTTC.

This clone has only a few counts. This chain uses TRBV28 with TRBJ1-6; 12 bases match TRBD1. The germline gives CDR1 MDHEN, CDR2 SYDVKM. The CDR3 extends over 15 amino acids. With 5 bases clipped from V and 10 bases from J, the junction kept 6 bases outside the gene matches. CDR3 sequence reads: CASSTRDRGQSPLHF. The CDR3 nucleotides are TGTGCCAGCAGTACCCGGGACAGGGGGCAATCACCCCTCCACTTT.

The V and J genes are TRBV5-1 and TRBJ1-1, with TRBD1 matching over 7 bases. Per germline, CDR1 SGHRS and CDR2 YFSETQ. The CDR3 contains 15 residues. Trimming cost V 5 bases and J 0 bases; bases outside gene matches: 7. In nucleotides, the CDR3 is TGCGCCAGCAGACGCTCGGGACAGATGAACACTGAAGCTTTCTTT. It specifies CASRRSGQMNTEAFF.

The CDR3 DNA reads TGCGCCAGCAGCCAAGAGAAGACAGTGGCTCAGCCCCAGCATTTT. Amino acid sequence: CASSQEKTVAQPQHF. This chain links TRBV4-1 with TRBJ1-5; maybe TRBD1 (5 bases). CDR3 length equals 15 residues. CDR1 is MGHRA, CDR2 YSYEKL, per germline. The V gene lost 0 bases and the J gene lost 6 bases, with 12 bases spanning the gap.

This clone appeared once. The chain carries TRBV18 and TRBJ1-2; D uncertain. The CDR3 contains 15 residues. V lost 0 bases to trimming and J lost 4 bases, with 12 bases between them. Germline CDR1 is KGHSH and CDR2 is LQKENI. The CDR3 region is CASSPPSPEAYGYTF. The CDR3 DNA reads as TGTGCCAGCTCACCACCTTCTCCGGAGGCCTATGGCTACACCTTC.

The V gene is TRBV4-3, the J gene TRBJ2-2; maybe TRBD2 (6 bases). This CDR3 region has 16 residues. Germline V gene sequence: CDR1 LGHNA, CDR2 YSLEER. V was pared by 0 bases and J by 1 base, with 9 bases between. DNA for the CDR3: TGCGCCAGCAGCCAAGATGATAGCGGGAACACCGGGGAGCTGTTTTTT. Protein: CASSQDDSGNTGELFF.

The chain links TRBV18 to TRBJ1-1; D perhaps matches TRBD1 (5 bases). CDR3 size: 16 residues. V lost 2 bases to trimming and J lost 3 bases, with 16 bases between them. The germline V gene has CDR1 KGHSH and CDR2 LQKENI. This chain's CDR3 is CASSPGGGEWDTEAFF. DNA for the CDR3: TGTGCCAGCTCACCAGGCGGGGGAGAGTGGGACACTGAAGCTTTCTTT.

The rearrangement joins TRBV4-1 to TRBJ2-3; 9 nucleotides align to TRBD2. The CDR3 has 15 residues. CDR1 and CDR2 from the germline V gene are MGHRA and YSYEKL. V lost 3 bases, J lost 1 base, and 2 bases stayed unmatched. CDR3 bases: TGCGCCAGCAGCCACGCTAGCGGGGGCACAGATACGCAGTATTTT. Protein sequence: CASSHASGGTDTQYF.

The rearrangement uses TRBV4-1 and TRBJ2-2, with D maybe TRBD2 (5 bases). This CDR3 has 16 residues. Germline V gene lookup returns CDR1 MGHRA and CDR2 YSYEKL. The ends were cut back, 2 bases at V and 5 bases at J, with 15 bases in the middle. The chain's CDR3 is CASSQFRLAQTGELFF. CDR3 nucleotides: TGCGCCAGCAGCCAATTCAGGCTAGCTCAAACCGGGGAGCTGTTTTTT.

CDR3 amino acids: CASSPYRQGNYGYTF. The CDR3 DNA reads as TGCGCCAGCAGCCCATATCGACAGGGAAACTATGGCTACACCTTC. The chain recombines TRBV4-1 with TRBJ1-2, with TRBD1 matching 7 bases. Losses at the gene ends were 4 bases for V and 2 bases for J; bases not matched to a gene: 7. This CDR3 contains 15 residues. The germline CDR1 and CDR2 sequences are MGHRA and YSYEKL.

V usage is TRBV5-4 and J usage is TRBJ2-1; 8 bases match TRBD2. This CDR3 has 14 residues. Per the germline V gene, CDR1 is SGHNT and CDR2 is YYREEE (reference sequence). V gave up 0 bases and J gave up 7 bases; unmatched junction bases: 3. This CDR3 is CASSLAGGRNEQFF. Here the CDR3 DNA reads TGTGCCAGCAGCTTGGCGGGGGGGCGGAATGAGCAGTTCTTC. The whole variable domain, remainder taken from reference TRBV5-4 and TRBJ2-1, is ETGVTQSPTHLIKTRGQQVTLRCSSQSGHNTVSWYQQALGQGPQFIFQYYREEENGRGNFPPRFSGLQFPNYSSELNVNALELDDSALYLCASSLAGGRNEQFFGPGTRLTVL.